The 14 T cell receptor beta chains below were found in one sample sequenced in a study of beta chain features in type 1 diabetes. Their cognate antigens are unknown. Study-level points and caveats: Moderate yet significant TCRB CDR3 shortening was seen in Type 1 diabetes patients in all four CD4+ subsets.

All of the isolated RNA was reverse transcribed, so expressed TCRB transcripts were sequenced. Some clones are missing from TCRdb's copy, which holds only in-frame ones; the method was immunoSEQ multiplex PCR. The sample contains 150,000 to 200,000 clones, almost 65% of which appear only once. Sequenced sample: naive CD4+ T cells from blood. The receptors come from a man aged 25-45 years with type 1 diabetes.

The J gene is TRBJ2-2, the V gene TRBV9, with D unresolved. The CDR3 contains 12 residues. The V and J ends lost 3 bases and 1 base respectively, with 1 base between them. From germline, CDR1 is SGDLS and CDR2 YYNGEE. DNA of the CDR3: TGTGCCAGCAGCGGGAACACCGGGGAGCTGTTTTTT. It specifies CASSGNTGELFF.

The V gene is TRBV9, the J gene TRBJ2-3; 8 positions match TRBD2. V gave up 4 bases and J gave up 4 bases; unmatched junction bases: 14. Germline assignment: CDR1 SGDLS and CDR2 YYNGEE. The CDR3 spans 17 residues. The CDR3 sequence: CASSFTSGGYSADTQYF. CDR3 nucleotide sequence: TGTGCCAGCAGCTTCACGTCGGGAGGGTACTCGGCAGATACGCAGTATTTT.

This clone has just a few counts. The chain employs TRBV30 and TRBJ2-6; a possible D gene is TRBD2 (5 bases). The CDR3 is 16 residues long. Trimming took off 3 bases at V and 1 base at J, with 13 bases between the two ends. Germline CDR1 and CDR2: GTSNPN and SVGIG (reference sequence). DNA for the CDR3: TGTGCCTGGAGAAAACTAGGAGAGTCTGGGGCCAACGTCCTGACTTTC. This codes for CAWRKLGESGANVLTF.

The chain has TRBV27 and TRBJ2-7; TRBD1 agrees at 10 bases. The CDR3 consists of 15 residues. V was pared by 6 bases and J by 1 base, with 6 bases of the junction left unmatched. Looked up from germline, CDR1 is MNHEY and CDR2 is SMNVEV (reference sequence). The CDR3 spells CASRKRQGASYEQYF. The CDR3 DNA reads TGTGCCAGCAGAAAAAGACAGGGGGCATCCTACGAGCAGTACTTC.

This rearrangement joins TRBV29-1 to TRBJ2-3; maybe TRBD2 (6 bases). The germline CDR1 and CDR2 sequences are SQVTM and ANQGSEA. CDR3 size: 14 residues. Deletions cut 4 bases from V and 1 base from J, with 12 bases between. The CDR3 nucleotides are TGCAGCGTTGGAAGGCGGGGTGGCACAGATACGCAGTATTTT. Its translation is CSVGRRGGTDTQYF.

The chain combines TRBV4-3 with TRBJ2-1, with 8 bases matching TRBD2. Trimming removed 0 bases from V and 4 bases from J; junction bases left unmatched: 5. Germline V gene lookup returns CDR1 LGHNA and CDR2 YSLEER. The CDR3 sequence is 16 residues long. The CDR3 region has the DNA TGCGCCAGCAGCCAAGATACGGGGGGGGATTACAATGAGCAGTTCTTC. Its protein product is CASSQDTGGDYNEQFF.

A few counts support this clone. The conserved closing phenylalanine or tryptophan is absent in this CDR3, likely reflecting a read error. Because the CDR3's place on the DNA is in doubt, the DNA is left out and the CDR3 is given as listed by TCRdb. The gene calls are TRBV28 and TRBJ1-6; no check of the table's D call, TRBD1, against the DNA was made. The CDR3 is 8 amino acids in total, end residues counted. Germline CDR1 MDHEN, CDR2 SYDVKM. The CDR3 protein is CASLAGPK.

V and J are TRBV13 and TRBJ1-2; 9 bases align to TRBD1. Looked up from germline, CDR1 is PRHDT and CDR2 is FYEKMQ (reference sequence). CDR3 length equals 13 residues. V shed 5 bases and J 6 bases; nucleotides not matched to a gene: 4. The CDR3, as DNA: TGTGCCAGCAGCCGTACAGGGGGCAATGGCTACACCTTC. It translates to CASSRTGGNGYTF.

The V gene is TRBV9, the J gene TRBJ2-2, with TRBD2 matching over 7 bases. Germline CDR1 reads SGDLS; CDR2 reads YYNGEE. The CDR3 contains 15 residues. V lost 6 bases to trimming and J lost 3 bases; unmatched junction nucleotides: 8. DNA of the CDR3: TGTGCCAGCACCCTGGGAGGGGCGGACACCGGGGAGCTGTTTTTT. It codes for CASTLGGADTGELFF.

The V and J genes are TRBV29-1 and TRBJ2-1; 9 positions match TRBD1. The CDR3 is made up of 15 amino acids. V trimming: 7 bases; J trimming: 5 bases; junction bases outside the gene matches: 12. Germline V CDR1 and CDR2: SQVTM, ANQGSEA. The chain's CDR3 is CSAGGRTGADNEQFF. CDR3 in DNA: TGCAGCGCCGGAGGAAGGACAGGGGCGGACAATGAGCAGTTCTTC.

This clone was observed a few times. V usage is TRBV13 and J usage is TRBJ2-1; perhaps TRBD1 as D (6 bases). This CDR3 spans 15 amino acids. Germline CDR1 and CDR2: PRHDT and FYEKMQ (reference sequence). Between the trimmed V and J ends, which lost 2 bases and 0 bases, there was a span of 8 bases. The CDR3 DNA follows: TGTGCCAGCAGCTTACAGGGGAGCTCCTACAATGAGCAGTTCTTC. This codes for CASSLQGSSYNEQFF. The variable domain in full, completed from reference TRBV13 and TRBJ2-1, reads AAGVIQSPRHLIKEKRETATLKCYPIPRHDTVYWYQQGPGQDPQFLISFYEKMQSDKGSIPDRFSAQQFSDYHSELNMSSLELGDSALYFCASSLQGSSYNEQFFGPGTRLTVL.

The rearrangement links TRBV10-3 to TRBJ2-3, with TRBD1 as a possible D gene (8 bases). CDR3 length: 15 amino acids. Germline V lookup: CDR1 ENHRY, CDR2 SYGVKD. The CDR3 DNA reads as TGTGCAACAGGGGGGGCCCGCCCGTCCACAGATACGCAGTATTTT. This gives the protein CATGGARPSTDTQYF.

The rearrangement uses TRBV7-9 and TRBJ2-3; D is unresolved. The V end was cut by 5 bases, the J end by 2 bases, with 11 bases between. This CDR3 spans 14 amino acids. Germline-derived CDR1 and CDR2 are SEHNR and FQNEAQ (reference sequence). In DNA form, the CDR3 reads TGTGCCAGCAGCCGAGTATGGGACACAGATACGCAGTATTTT. This sequence encodes CASSRVWDTDTQYF.

The CDR3 DNA reads as TGTGCCAGCCTTGAGGGAGTCTCCTACAATGAGCAGTTCTTC. This translates into CASLEGVSYNEQFF. V is TRBV2 and J is TRBJ2-1; tentative D call: TRBD2 (5 bases). The length of the CDR3 is 14 residues. Germline assignment: CDR1 SNHLY and CDR2 FYNNEI. The ends were cut back, 8 bases at V and 0 bases at J, with 11 bases in the middle.